A selection of T cell receptor beta chains follows, all from one sample in a study of technical replicates of blood from a handful of donors. Profiling relied on immunoSEQ multiplex PCR, and the TCRdb table lists in-frame clones only, not all of them. The table lists tens of thousands of clones, around nine tenths of them singletons. Material for sequencing was PBMCs. The receptors stem from a human donor in good health. Some clones in this sample may be carry-over from other donors' samples. CDR3s include the opening cysteine and the closing phenylalanine or tryptophan. The order of the fields is V gene, clone size, J gene, D gene, CDR3 protein, CDR3 DNA. A D gene is named only where the DNA matches it firmly. A clone size is listed for some rows: how often the clone was seen (once, few, many), or a class if it is expanded.

v_call: TRBV10-3
clone_size: -
j_call: TRBJ2-7
d_call: TRBD2
cdr3_aa: CAISEPLNSGIYEQYF
cdr3_nt: TGTGCCATCAGTGAGCCCCTAAATAGCGGGATTTACGAGCAGTACTTC

v_call: TRBV2
clone_size: -
j_call: TRBJ2-5
d_call: TRBD2
cdr3_aa: CASSDPHRVFLSSGGADKQYF
cdr3_nt: TGTGCCAGCAGTGATCCACACAGGGTTTTTCTTTCTAGCGGGGGGGCCGACAAGCAGTACTTC

v_call: TRBV5-1
clone_size: once
j_call: TRBJ1-5
d_call: -
cdr3_aa: CASSLEGGGNQPQHF
cdr3_nt: TGCGCCAGCAGCTTGGAGGGAGGGGGCAATCAGCCCCAGCATTTT

v_call: TRBV7-2
clone_size: -
j_call: TRBJ2-7
d_call: TRBD2
cdr3_aa: CASSLGLAPSYEQYF
cdr3_nt: TGTGCCAGCAGCTTGGGACTAGCCCCTTCCTACGAGCAGTACTTC

v_call: TRBV11-3
clone_size: -
j_call: TRBJ2-7
d_call: -
cdr3_aa: CASSFSFGIIYEQYF
cdr3_nt: TGTGCCAGCAGCTTCAGTTTTGGTATAATCTACGAGCAGTACTTC

v_call: TRBV13
clone_size: medium-sized
j_call: TRBJ1-1
d_call: -
cdr3_aa: CASSLEGEATGEEAFF
cdr3_nt: TGTGCCAGCAGCTTAGAAGGAGAGGCAACGGGGGAGGAGGCTTTCTTT

v_call: TRBV19
clone_size: -
j_call: TRBJ1-2
d_call: -
cdr3_aa: CASSVSAGGYTF
cdr3_nt: TGTGCCAGTAGTGTCTCGGCGGGTGGCTACACCTTC

v_call: TRBV7-8
clone_size: -
j_call: TRBJ2-7
d_call: TRBD2
cdr3_aa: CASSLAPGGMNYEQYF
cdr3_nt: TGTGCCAGCAGCTTAGCGCCGGGGGGAATGAACTACGAGCAGTACTTC

v_call: TRBV29-1
clone_size: -
j_call: TRBJ1-1
d_call: -
cdr3_aa: CSVLDSDGRVGAFF
cdr3_nt: TGCAGCGTCCTGGACTCGGACGGACGGGTGGGAGCTTTCTTT

v_call: TRBV5-6
clone_size: -
j_call: TRBJ1-2
d_call: -
cdr3_aa: CASSYGSGRRYGYTF
cdr3_nt: TGTGCCAGCAGCTACGGCAGCGGGCGCAGGTATGGCTACACCTTC

v_call: TRBV7-2
clone_size: -
j_call: TRBJ2-1
d_call: TRBD2
cdr3_aa: CASSQLGAGVSFNEQFF
cdr3_nt: TGTGCCAGCAGCCAGTTGGGAGCGGGAGTATCTTTTAATGAGCAGTTCTTC

v_call: TRBV25-1
clone_size: -
j_call: TRBJ1-6
d_call: -
cdr3_aa: CATQGRGSPLHF
cdr3_nt: TGTGCCACACAGGGAAGGGGTTCACCCCTCCACTTT

v_call: TRBV29-1
clone_size: -
j_call: TRBJ1-3
d_call: TRBD1
cdr3_aa: CSVEDRGQSSGNTIYF
cdr3_nt: TGCAGCGTTGAAGATCGGGGACAGAGCTCTGGAAACACCATATATTTT

v_call: TRBV6-5
clone_size: -
j_call: TRBJ2-3
d_call: TRBD2
cdr3_aa: CASLNAGGFTDTQYF
cdr3_nt: TGTGCCAGCCTTAACGCGGGGGGCTTCACAGATACGCAGTATTTT

v_call: TRBV5-6
clone_size: once
j_call: TRBJ2-5
d_call: TRBD2
cdr3_aa: CASSLWRGGLETQYF
cdr3_nt: TGTGCCAGCAGCTTGTGGCGGGGGGGGTTGGAGACCCAGTACTTC

v_call: TRBV2
clone_size: -
j_call: TRBJ2-2
d_call: -
cdr3_aa: CASRPSEATGELFF
cdr3_nt: TGTGCCAGCAGGCCCAGCGAGGCCACCGGGGAGCTGTTTTTT

v_call: TRBV7-9
clone_size: -
j_call: TRBJ1-2
d_call: -
cdr3_aa: CASSFVAGDGYTF
cdr3_nt: TGTGCCAGCAGCTTCGTGGCAGGGGATGGCTACACCTTC

v_call: TRBV7-9
clone_size: -
j_call: TRBJ2-3
d_call: TRBD1
cdr3_aa: CASSLADRGFTDTQYF
cdr3_nt: TGTGCCAGCAGCCTTGCAGACAGGGGGTTCACAGATACGCAGTATTTT

v_call: TRBV5-1
clone_size: -
j_call: TRBJ2-7
d_call: TRBD1
cdr3_aa: CASSLAPGQGYEQYF
cdr3_nt: TGCGCCAGCAGCTTGGCCCCGGGACAGGGATACGAGCAGTACTTC

v_call: TRBV7-8
clone_size: -
j_call: TRBJ2-1
d_call: TRBD2
cdr3_aa: CASSQIGTSGRGNEQFF
cdr3_nt: TGTGCCAGCAGCCAGATTGGTACTAGCGGGAGGGGCAATGAGCAGTTCTTC

v_call: TRBV5-1
clone_size: few
j_call: TRBJ2-1
d_call: TRBD2
cdr3_aa: CASSPTAGGNEQFF
cdr3_nt: TGCGCCAGCAGCCCGACAGCGGGGGGGAATGAGCAGTTCTTC

v_call: TRBV7-9
clone_size: -
j_call: TRBJ2-7
d_call: TRBD1
cdr3_aa: CASSLGGTGAHEQYF
cdr3_nt: TGTGCCAGCAGCTTAGGGGGGACAGGGGCCCACGAGCAGTACTTC

v_call: TRBV4-2
clone_size: -
j_call: TRBJ2-2
d_call: TRBD1
cdr3_aa: CASSHPSGTGTGELFF
cdr3_nt: TGTGCCAGCAGCCACCCCTCCGGGACAGGGACCGGGGAGCTGTTTTTT

v_call: TRBV5-6
clone_size: -
j_call: TRBJ1-2
d_call: -
cdr3_aa: CASSLGRTQGYTF
cdr3_nt: TGTGCCAGCAGCTTGGGTAGGACTCAAGGCTACACCTTC

v_call: TRBV4-2
clone_size: -
j_call: TRBJ1-6
d_call: -
cdr3_aa: CARAVYNSPLHF
cdr3_nt: TGTGCCAGAGCTGTGTATAATTCACCCCTCCACTTT

v_call: TRBV12-5
clone_size: -
j_call: TRBJ2-2
d_call: TRBD1
cdr3_aa: CASARDSTNTGELFF
cdr3_nt: TGTGCTAGTGCCCGGGACAGCACGAACACCGGGGAGCTGTTTTTT

v_call: TRBV5-1
clone_size: -
j_call: TRBJ2-5
d_call: TRBD1
cdr3_aa: CASGLQGARGETQYF
cdr3_nt: TGCGCCAGCGGACTACAGGGGGCGCGGGGCGAGACCCAGTACTTC

v_call: TRBV18
clone_size: -
j_call: TRBJ2-2
d_call: TRBD1
cdr3_aa: CASSLGTGEYTGELFF
cdr3_nt: TGTGCCAGCTCACTCGGGACAGGGGAGTACACCGGGGAGCTGTTTTTT

v_call: TRBV2
clone_size: -
j_call: TRBJ2-7
d_call: -
cdr3_aa: CASSDRAGIGQYF
cdr3_nt: TGTGCCAGCAGTGATCGGGCAGGGATAGGGCAGTACTTC

v_call: TRBV7-2
clone_size: -
j_call: TRBJ2-1
d_call: TRBD1
cdr3_aa: CASSLKGQGQHNEQFF
cdr3_nt: TGTGCCAGCAGCTTAAAGGGACAGGGCCAGCACAATGAGCAGTTCTTC

v_call: TRBV7-2
clone_size: -
j_call: TRBJ1-1
d_call: -
cdr3_aa: CASSQSWVRREAFF
cdr3_nt: TGTGCCAGCAGCCAGTCCTGGGTTCGCAGGGAAGCTTTCTTT

v_call: TRBV13
clone_size: -
j_call: TRBJ1-1
d_call: -
cdr3_aa: CASSLRGLNTEAFF
cdr3_nt: TGTGCCAGCAGCTTAAGGGGCTTGAACACTGAAGCTTTCTTT

v_call: TRBV7-9
clone_size: -
j_call: TRBJ1-4
d_call: TRBD1
cdr3_aa: CASSSGQGNEKLFF
cdr3_nt: TGTGCCAGCAGCTCTGGACAGGGAAATGAAAAACTGTTTTTT

v_call: TRBV27
clone_size: -
j_call: TRBJ2-7
d_call: -
cdr3_aa: CASSLAGNLIAYEQYF
cdr3_nt: TGTGCCAGCAGTTTAGCAGGGAACCTGATAGCCTACGAGCAGTACTTC

v_call: TRBV21-1
clone_size: -
j_call: TRBJ2-1
d_call: -
cdr3_aa: CASSKARLAASPNEQFF
cdr3_nt: TGTGCCAGCAGCAAAGCGAGGCTAGCGGCATCTCCCAATGAGCAGTTCTTC

v_call: TRBV11-3
clone_size: -
j_call: TRBJ1-3
d_call: -
cdr3_aa: CASSQTPRDTIYF
cdr3_nt: TGTGCCAGCTCTCAAACCCCTCGGGACACCATATATTTT

v_call: TRBV7-8
clone_size: -
j_call: TRBJ2-2
d_call: -
cdr3_aa: CASSPRGAGSNTGELFF
cdr3_nt: TGTGCCAGCAGCCCCAGGGGGGCGGGTTCGAACACCGGGGAGCTGTTTTTT

v_call: TRBV7-6
clone_size: -
j_call: TRBJ2-2
d_call: -
cdr3_aa: CASSDGGRELFF
cdr3_nt: TGTGCCAGCAGCGACGGGGGTCGGGAGCTGTTTTTT

v_call: TRBV28
clone_size: -
j_call: TRBJ1-2
d_call: -
cdr3_aa: CASTQNYGYTF
cdr3_nt: TGTGCCAGCACTCAGAACTATGGCTACACCTTC

v_call: TRBV5-8
clone_size: -
j_call: TRBJ2-1
d_call: -
cdr3_aa: CASILGDRKGYEQFF
cdr3_nt: -

v_call: TRBV7-9
clone_size: few
j_call: TRBJ2-5
d_call: TRBD1
cdr3_aa: CASSMGGSRDRGARETQYF
cdr3_nt: TGTGCCAGCAGCATGGGAGGGTCCCGGGACAGGGGGGCAAGAGAGACCCAGTACTTC

v_call: TRBV30
clone_size: -
j_call: TRBJ1-5
d_call: -
cdr3_aa: CAWSSNRGTVSNQPQHF
cdr3_nt: TGTGCCTGGAGTTCAAATCGGGGGACTGTTAGTAATCAGCCCCAGCATTTT

v_call: TRBV6-5
clone_size: -
j_call: TRBJ2-7
d_call: TRBD2
cdr3_aa: CASKIRTSGSYEQYF
cdr3_nt: TGTGCCAGTAAGATCAGGACTAGCGGCTCCTACGAGCAGTACTTC

v_call: TRBV7-3
clone_size: -
j_call: TRBJ2-2
d_call: TRBD2
cdr3_aa: CASSLVAGAGTGELFF
cdr3_nt: TGTGCCAGCAGCTTAGTAGCGGGAGCGGGCACCGGGGAGCTGTTTTTT

v_call: TRBV5-4
clone_size: -
j_call: TRBJ2-7
d_call: TRBD2
cdr3_aa: CASSSYGGYEQYF
cdr3_nt: TGTGCCAGCAGCTCCTACGGGGGGTACGAGCAGTACTTC

v_call: TRBV1
clone_size: -
j_call: TRBJ2-1
d_call: -
cdr3_aa: CTSSLPGTSAYNEQFF
cdr3_nt: TGCACCAGCAGCCTACCCGGGACTAGCGCGTACAATGAGCAGTTCTTC

v_call: TRBV15
clone_size: -
j_call: TRBJ1-6
d_call: -
cdr3_aa: CATSRDRLTGSLGSPLHF
cdr3_nt: TGTGCCACCAGCAGAGATAGGTTAACAGGATCCTTGGGTTCACCCCTCCACTTT

v_call: TRBV5-1
clone_size: -
j_call: TRBJ1-2
d_call: -
cdr3_aa: CASSLSARGNYGYTF
cdr3_nt: TGCGCCAGCAGCTTGTCGGCCAGGGGAAACTATGGCTACACCTTC

v_call: TRBV6-6
clone_size: -
j_call: TRBJ2-7
d_call: -
cdr3_aa: CASSYSSQAYEQYF
cdr3_nt: TGTGCCAGCAGTTACTCAAGTCAGGCCTACGAGCAGTACTTC

v_call: TRBV27
clone_size: -
j_call: TRBJ1-1
d_call: TRBD1
cdr3_aa: CASSFGQGLEAFF
cdr3_nt: TGTGCCAGCAGTTTCGGACAGGGGCTTGAAGCTTTCTTT

v_call: TRBV6-6
clone_size: once
j_call: TRBJ1-2
d_call: TRBD1
cdr3_aa: CASRETTGGYGYTF
cdr3_nt: TGTGCCAGCAGGGAGACGACAGGGGGCTATGGCTACACCTTC